The following is a T cell receptor beta chain sequence with its context. In the original analysis: How many nucleated cells were present was estimated from reference gene primer amplification. Method: immunoSEQ multiplex PCR; TCRdb's copy keeps in-frame clones and lacks some. That table supplies the V and J calls and clone size; D and trimming were determined from the DNA. This sample yields approximately 260,000 clones, of which around 83% are seen a single time; about 9.5% belongs to the top ten. The data were taken from a study of blood T cell repertoires in COVID-19. The overall study: Collection of acute and convalescent COVID-19 samples took place in the United States, Italy and Spain. T cells, B-cell-depleted T cells, or PBMCs supplied cDNA or gDNA.

The CDR3 has 15 residues. V was pared by 6 bases and J by 8 bases, with 22 bases between. CDR1 LNHDA and CDR2 SQIVND come from the germline V gene (reference sequence). V is TRBV19 and J is TRBJ1-2; a possible D gene is TRBD1 (6 bases). Source material: peripheral blood. The TCR comes from a woman aged 80 or over with acute or convalescent COVID-19. DNA for the CDR3: TGTGCCAGTAGAAAACCGGGACACCCTCCCTCAGGCTACACCTTC. This codes for CASRKPGHPPSGYTF. Filled out from reference TRBV19 and TRBJ1-2, the complete variable domain reads DGGITQSPKYLFRKEGQNVTLSCEQNLNHDAMYWYRQDPGQGLRLIYYSQIVNDFQKGDIAEGYSVSREKKESFPLTVTSAQKNPTAFYLCASRKPGHPPSGYTFGSGTRLTVV.